Following are 2 T cell receptor beta chains from one sample sequenced in a study of OX40 agonist ivuxolimab in advanced cancers. Assay used: immunoSEQ multiplex PCR; TCRdb lists only in-frame clones, some missing. The table records tens of thousands of clones, more than 80% of them present only once. The specimen was CD4+ or CD8+ T cells sorted from blood, collected in a trial of the OX40 agonist ivuxolimab. The receptors were gathered from an adult with an advanced solid tumor such as melanoma, head and neck, liver or kidney cancer.

The chain employs TRBV5-4 and TRBJ2-1, with D uncertain. The CDR3 contains 12 residues. V lost 1 base to trimming and J lost 10 bases, with 9 bases between them. Germline V gene sequence: CDR1 SGHNT, CDR2 YYREEE (reference sequence). In nucleotides, the CDR3 is TGTGCCAGCAGCTTGATCGGTGGGGAGCAGTTCTTC. The encoded protein is CASSLIGGEQFF. The full variable domain, rest sourced from reference TRBV5-4 and TRBJ2-1, is ETGVTQSPTHLIKTRGQQVTLRCSSQSGHNTVSWYQQALGQGPQFIFQYYREEENGRGNFPPRFSGLQFPNYSSELNVNALELDDSALYLCASSLIGGEQFFGPGTRLTVL.

This clone was observed once. V usage is TRBV19 and J usage is TRBJ1-5; 7 positions match TRBD1. The CDR3 covers 13 residues. V lost 7 bases, J lost 1 base, and 1 base stayed unmatched. Germline values: CDR1 LNHDA, CDR2 SQIVND (reference sequence). In DNA, the CDR3 is TGTGCCAGTAAGACAGGGAGCAATCAGCCCCAGCATTTT. Residues: CASKTGSNQPQHF.